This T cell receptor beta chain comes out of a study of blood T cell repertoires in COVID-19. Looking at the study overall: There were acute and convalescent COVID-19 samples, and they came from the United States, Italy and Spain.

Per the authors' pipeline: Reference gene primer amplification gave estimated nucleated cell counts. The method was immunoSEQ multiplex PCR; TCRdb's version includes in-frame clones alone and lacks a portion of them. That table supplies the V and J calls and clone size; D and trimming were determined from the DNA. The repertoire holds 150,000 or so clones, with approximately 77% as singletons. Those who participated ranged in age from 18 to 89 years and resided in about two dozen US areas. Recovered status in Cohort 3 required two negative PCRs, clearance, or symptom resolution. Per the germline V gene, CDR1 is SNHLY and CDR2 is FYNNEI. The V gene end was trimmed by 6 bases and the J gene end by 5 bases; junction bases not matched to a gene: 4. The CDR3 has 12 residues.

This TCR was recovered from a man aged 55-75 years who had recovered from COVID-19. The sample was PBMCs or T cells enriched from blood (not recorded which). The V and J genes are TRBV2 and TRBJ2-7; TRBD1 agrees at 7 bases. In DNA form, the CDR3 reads TGTGCCAGCAGGACAGGGATTAACGAGCAGTACTTC. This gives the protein CASRTGINEQYF.